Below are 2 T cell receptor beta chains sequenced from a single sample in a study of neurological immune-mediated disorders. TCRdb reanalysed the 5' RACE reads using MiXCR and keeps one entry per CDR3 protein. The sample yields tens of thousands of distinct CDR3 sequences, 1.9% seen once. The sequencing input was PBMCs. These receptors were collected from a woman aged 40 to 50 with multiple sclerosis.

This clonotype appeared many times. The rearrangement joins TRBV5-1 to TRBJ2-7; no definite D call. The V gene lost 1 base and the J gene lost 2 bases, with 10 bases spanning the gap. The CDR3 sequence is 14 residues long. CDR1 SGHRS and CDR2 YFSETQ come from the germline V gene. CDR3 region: CASSLQGPTYEQYF. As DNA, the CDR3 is TGCGCCAGCAGCTTGCAAGGCCCGACCTACGAGCAGTACTTC. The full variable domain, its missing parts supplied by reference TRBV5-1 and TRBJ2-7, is KAGVTQTPRYLIKTRGQQVTLSCSPISGHRSVSWYQQTPGQGLQFLFEYFSETQRNKGNFPGRFSGRQFSNSRSEMNVSTLELGDSALYLCASSLQGPTYEQYFGPGTRLTVT.

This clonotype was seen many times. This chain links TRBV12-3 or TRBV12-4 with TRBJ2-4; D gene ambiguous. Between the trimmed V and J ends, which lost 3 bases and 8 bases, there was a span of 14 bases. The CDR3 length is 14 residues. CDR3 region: CASSFSFYGDIQYF. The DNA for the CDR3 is TGTGCCAGCAGTTTTAGTTTTTATGGCGACATTCAGTACTTC.